The T cell receptor (beta chain) under discussion was sequenced for a study of blood T cell repertoires in COVID-19. Across the whole study: Donors in the United States, Italy and Spain gave samples during acute or convalescent COVID-19. The cDNA or gDNA used as material had been derived from T cells, B-cell-depleted T cells, or PBMCs.

This clone was counted at least ten times. Original processing methods: Reference gene primer amplification yielded estimated nucleated cell counts. Sequenced by immunoSEQ multiplex PCR; TCRdb stores in-frame clones only, minus some. The V and J calls and clone size are taken from that table; D and trimming were inferred from the DNA. The data hold just under 70,000 clones, with 80% to 90% observed a single time. V shed 5 bases and J shed 4 bases, with 17 bases lying between them. In germline, CDR1 is MDHEN, CDR2 SYDVKM. The CDR3 has 15 amino acids. V and J are TRBV28 and TRBJ1-1, with unresolved D. The source material was peripheral blood. The receptor was isolated from a man in his thirties or forties with acute or convalescent COVID-19. The chain's CDR3 is CASSLEALDPTEAFF. The CDR3, as DNA: TGTGCCAGCAGTCTAGAAGCCCTCGACCCCACTGAAGCTTTCTTT.